This TCR beta chain is from a study of tumor-infiltrating lymphocytes in primary liver carcinoma. General study results and limits: The difference in top-250-clone fraction between tumors and blood was significant, favoring tumors (p = 0.039).

The source material, roughly 18-33 mg of unsorted bulk tissue, was used to co-extract RNA and DNA. The patients carried chronic HBV infection and had received no treatment. Each sampled tumor had five separate regions taken from it. Every single tumor sample held over 85% viable tumor cells. TCR beta cDNA came from 400 to 500 ng total RNA, primed with a constant-region primer. Libraries of TCR beta came from three nested multiplex PCR rounds with slightly modified ARM-PCR. Use of TRBV1-TRBV30 forward primers with a C-beta reverse primer characterized the first two PCR rounds, which lasted around 11 cycles each. One entry per CDR3 protein, called by TCRdb with MiXCR from the multiplex PCR reads. In the table there are fewer than 75,000 distinct CDR3 sequences, roughly 70% of which are singletons. The CDR3 has 10 amino acids. Germline V lookup: CDR1 SQVTM, CDR2 ANQGSEA. In regard to this clonotype: Antigen specificity is unknown. With a much larger clone just one base away, this may be a read error.

The V call is TRBV29-1, the J call TRBJ1-1, with a possible D match to TRBD1 (6 bases). The sequence was obtained from a man aged 40-50 years with primary liver carcinoma and hepatitis B virus infection. Sequencing used liver tumor tissue from sampling region 4. The subset was: tumor region T4, right-lateral pole. The CDR3 reads CSVGDTEAIF. The DNA for the CDR3 is TGTAGCGTGGGGGACACTGAAGCTATATTT.